This T cell receptor beta chain originates from a study of blood T cell repertoires in COVID-19. Study background: Spain, Italy and the United States supplied samples that represented acute and convalescent COVID-19. PBMCs, B-cell-depleted T cells, or T cells provided the cDNA or gDNA that made up the material.

Germline V gives CDR1 LNHDA, CDR2 SQIVND (reference sequence). V was trimmed by 3 bases and J by 0 bases, leaving 10 bases between them. CDR3 length: 15 amino acids. As originally analysed: Estimated nucleated cell counts came from reference gene primer amplification. TCRdb's copy holds only in-frame clones and misses some; the assay was immunoSEQ multiplex PCR. That table supplies the V and J calls and clone size; D and trimming were determined from the DNA. This sample has about 240,000 clones; more than 75% occur once, and the top ten carry under 9%. In this sample, this clone turned up once. Other DNA sequences in the sample encode the same CDR3.

The sequence derives from a woman between 65 and 79 years old with active or convalescent COVID-19. The chain has TRBV19 and TRBJ2-3; D is possibly TRBD1 (5 bases). The sequenced sample consisted of peripheral blood. The CDR3 here is CASSIRQGSTDTQYF. CDR3 sequence (DNA): TGTGCCAGTAGTATTCGCCAGGGTAGCACAGATACGCAGTATTTT.